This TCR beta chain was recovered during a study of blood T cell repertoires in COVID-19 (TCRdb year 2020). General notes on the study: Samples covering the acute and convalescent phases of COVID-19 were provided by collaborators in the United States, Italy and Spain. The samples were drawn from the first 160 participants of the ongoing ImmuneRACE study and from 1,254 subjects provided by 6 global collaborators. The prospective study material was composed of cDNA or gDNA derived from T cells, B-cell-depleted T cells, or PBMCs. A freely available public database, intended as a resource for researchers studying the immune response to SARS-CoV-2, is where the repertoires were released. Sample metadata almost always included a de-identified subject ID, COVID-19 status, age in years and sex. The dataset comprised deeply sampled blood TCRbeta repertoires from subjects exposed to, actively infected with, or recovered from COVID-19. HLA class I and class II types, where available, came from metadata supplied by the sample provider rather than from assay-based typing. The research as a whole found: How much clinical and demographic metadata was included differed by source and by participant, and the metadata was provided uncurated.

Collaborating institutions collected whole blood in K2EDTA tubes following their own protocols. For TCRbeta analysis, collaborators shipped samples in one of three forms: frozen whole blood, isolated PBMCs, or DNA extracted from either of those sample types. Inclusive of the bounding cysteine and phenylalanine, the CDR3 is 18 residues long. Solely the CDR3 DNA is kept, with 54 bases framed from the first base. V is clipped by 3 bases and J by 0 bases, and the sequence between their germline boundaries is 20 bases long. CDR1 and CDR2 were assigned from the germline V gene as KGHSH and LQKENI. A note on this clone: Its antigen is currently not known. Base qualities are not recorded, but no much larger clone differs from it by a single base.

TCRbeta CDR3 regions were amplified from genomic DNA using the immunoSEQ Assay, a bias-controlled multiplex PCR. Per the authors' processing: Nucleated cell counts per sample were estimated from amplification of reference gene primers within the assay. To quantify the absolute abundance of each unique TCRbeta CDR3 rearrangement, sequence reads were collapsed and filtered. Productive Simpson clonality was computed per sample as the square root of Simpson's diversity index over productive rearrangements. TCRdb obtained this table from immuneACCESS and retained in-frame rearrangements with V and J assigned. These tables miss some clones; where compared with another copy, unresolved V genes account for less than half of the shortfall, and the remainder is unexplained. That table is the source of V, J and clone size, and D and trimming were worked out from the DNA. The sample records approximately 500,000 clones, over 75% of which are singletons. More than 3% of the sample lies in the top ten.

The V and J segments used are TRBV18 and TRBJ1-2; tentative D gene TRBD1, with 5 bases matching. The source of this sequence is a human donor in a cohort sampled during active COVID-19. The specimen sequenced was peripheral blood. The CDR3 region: CASSPNTGGRGSNYGYTF. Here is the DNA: TGTGCCAGCTCACCTAACACGGGGGGACGGGGCTCTAACTATGGCTACACCTTC.